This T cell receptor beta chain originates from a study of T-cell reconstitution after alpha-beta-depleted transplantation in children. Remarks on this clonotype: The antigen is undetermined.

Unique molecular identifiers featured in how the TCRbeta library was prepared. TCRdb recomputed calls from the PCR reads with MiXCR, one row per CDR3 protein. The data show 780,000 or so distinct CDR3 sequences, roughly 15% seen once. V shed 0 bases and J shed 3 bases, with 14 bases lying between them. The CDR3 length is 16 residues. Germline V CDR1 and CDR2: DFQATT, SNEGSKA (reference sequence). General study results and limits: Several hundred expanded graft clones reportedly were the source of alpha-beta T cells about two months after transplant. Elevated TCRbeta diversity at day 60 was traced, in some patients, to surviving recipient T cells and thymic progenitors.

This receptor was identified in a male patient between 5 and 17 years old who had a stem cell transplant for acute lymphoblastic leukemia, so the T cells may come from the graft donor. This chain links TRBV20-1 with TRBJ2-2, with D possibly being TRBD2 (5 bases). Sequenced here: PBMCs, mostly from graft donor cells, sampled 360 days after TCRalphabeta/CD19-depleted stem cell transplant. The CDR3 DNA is TGCAGTGCTAGAGAAATCGGGGATTCGGACACCGGGGAGCTGTTTTTT. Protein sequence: CSAREIGDSDTGELFF.